This T cell receptor (beta chain) was captured in a study of blood T cell repertoires in COVID-19 (dated by TCRdb to 2018 to 2020). With respect to the entire study: The collaborator samples originated in the United States, Italy and Spain and spanned the acute and convalescent phases of COVID-19. The material from the prospective study consisted of cDNA or gDNA derived from T cells, B-cell-depleted T cells, or PBMCs. Subjects who had been exposed to COVID-19, were actively infected with it, or had recovered from it provided the deeply sampled blood TCRbeta repertoires that made up the dataset. The repertoires were released in a freely available public database meant as a resource for research on the immune response to SARS-CoV-2. The samples were drawn from two sources: the first 160 participants of the ongoing ImmuneRACE study, and 1,200 or so subjects contributed by 6 global collaborators. The sample metadata nearly always contained a de-identified subject ID, COVID-19 status, age in years and sex. HLA class I and class II types, where available, came from metadata supplied by the sample provider rather than from assay-based typing.

Details on this clone: What antigen it recognizes has not been identified. The input lacks base qualities; no much larger clone sits a single base away.

Each collaborating institution followed its own protocols to collect whole blood in K2EDTA tubes. For TCRbeta analysis, collaborator samples were shipped as frozen whole blood, as isolated PBMCs, or as DNA extracted from either sample type. Reading the germline V gene gives CDR1 SGHDT and CDR2 YYEEEE. V loses 3 bases, J loses 5 bases, and the germline ends lie 18 bases apart. There are 15 amino acids in the CDR3, from cysteine to phenylalanine inclusive. The read is trimmed to its CDR3 DNA, 45 bases read in frame from base 1. Overall results and qualifications from the work: Clinical and demographic metadata were provided uncurated, with the amount varying by source and participant.

TCRbeta CDR3 regions were amplified from genomic DNA using the immunoSEQ Assay, a bias-controlled multiplex PCR. Regarding the original processing steps: The number of nucleated cells in each sample was estimated from the amplification of reference gene primers within the assay. To quantify the absolute abundance of each unique TCRbeta CDR3 rearrangement, sequence reads were collapsed and filtered. For each sample, productive Simpson clonality was calculated as the square root of Simpson's diversity index over productive rearrangements. The clones in this table, taken by TCRdb from immuneACCESS, are in-frame only. Not every clone is retained; where verified, under half of the shortfall comes from an unresolved V gene, and the cause of the rest is unknown. The V and J calls and clone size were taken over from that table, and D and trimming were inferred from the DNA. Within this sample are more than 65,000 clones, with around 86% of them counted one time only. Around 6.7% of the sample lies in the top ten.

The chain is assembled from TRBV5-6 and TRBJ2-7; TRBD1 is a possible D gene, resting on 5 matching bases. This receptor was identified in a middle-aged man with active COVID-19. Sequenced material: peripheral blood. At the DNA level, the sequence is TGTGCCAGCAGCTGGACAACACACCCCGCGGACGAGCAGTACTTC. This translates into CASSWTTHPADEQYF.